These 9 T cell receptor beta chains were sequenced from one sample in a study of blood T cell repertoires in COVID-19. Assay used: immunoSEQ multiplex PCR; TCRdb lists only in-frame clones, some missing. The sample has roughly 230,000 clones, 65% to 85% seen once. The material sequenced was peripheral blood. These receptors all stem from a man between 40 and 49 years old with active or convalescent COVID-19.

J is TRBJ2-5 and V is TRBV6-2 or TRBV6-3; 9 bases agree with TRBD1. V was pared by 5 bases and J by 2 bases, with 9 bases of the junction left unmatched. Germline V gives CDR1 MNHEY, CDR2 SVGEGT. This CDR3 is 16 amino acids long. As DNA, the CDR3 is TGTGCCAGCAGTCATCCGGGACAGGGTGGTCAAGAGACCCAGTACTTC. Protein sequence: CASSHPGQGGQETQYF.

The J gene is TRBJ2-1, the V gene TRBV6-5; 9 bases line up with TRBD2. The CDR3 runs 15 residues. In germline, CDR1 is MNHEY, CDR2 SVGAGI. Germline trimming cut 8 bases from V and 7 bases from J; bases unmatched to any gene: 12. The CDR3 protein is CASRRGGGASNEQFF. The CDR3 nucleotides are TGTGCCAGCCGGCGCGGCGGGGGGGCGAGTAATGAGCAGTTCTTC.

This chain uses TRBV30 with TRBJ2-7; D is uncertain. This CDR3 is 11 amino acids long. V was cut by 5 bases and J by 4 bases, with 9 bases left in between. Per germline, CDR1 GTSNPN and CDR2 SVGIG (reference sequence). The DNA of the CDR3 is TGTGCCTGGGAGACATTTTACGAGCAGTACTTC. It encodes CAWETFYEQYF. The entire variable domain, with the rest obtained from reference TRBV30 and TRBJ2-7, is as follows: SQTIHQWPATLVQPVGSPLSLECTVEGTSNPNLYWYRQAAGRGLQLLFYSVGIGQISSEVPQNLSASRPQDRQFILSSKKLLLSDSGFYLCAWETFYEQYFGPGTRLTVT.

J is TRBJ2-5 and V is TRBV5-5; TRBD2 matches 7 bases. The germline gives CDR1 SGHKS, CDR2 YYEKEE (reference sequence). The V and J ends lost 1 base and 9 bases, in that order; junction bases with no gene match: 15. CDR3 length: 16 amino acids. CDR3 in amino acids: CASSLSRSDWGGAQYF. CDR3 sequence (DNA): TGTGCCAGCAGCTTGAGTCGATCGGACTGGGGAGGGGCCCAGTACTTC.

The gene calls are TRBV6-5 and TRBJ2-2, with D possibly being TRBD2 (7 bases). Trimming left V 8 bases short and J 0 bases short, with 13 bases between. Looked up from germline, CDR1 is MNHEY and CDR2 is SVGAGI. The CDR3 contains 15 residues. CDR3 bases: TGTGCCAGCGGACGGGGGGCCTCGAACACCGGGGAGCTGTTTTTT. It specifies CASGRGASNTGELFF.

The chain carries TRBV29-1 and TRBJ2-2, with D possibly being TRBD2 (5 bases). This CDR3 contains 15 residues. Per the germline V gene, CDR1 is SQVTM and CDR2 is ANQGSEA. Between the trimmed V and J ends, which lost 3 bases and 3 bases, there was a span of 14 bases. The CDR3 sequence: CSVDGGSLDTGELFF. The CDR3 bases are TGCAGCGTTGATGGAGGCTCCCTGGACACCGGGGAGCTGTTTTTT.

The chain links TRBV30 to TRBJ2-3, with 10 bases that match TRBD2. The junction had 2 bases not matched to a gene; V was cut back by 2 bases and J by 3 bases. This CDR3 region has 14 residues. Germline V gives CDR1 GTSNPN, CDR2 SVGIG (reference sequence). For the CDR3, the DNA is TGTGCCTGGAGTAGCGGGGGGGCGACAGATACGCAGTATTTT. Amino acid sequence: CAWSSGGATDTQYF.

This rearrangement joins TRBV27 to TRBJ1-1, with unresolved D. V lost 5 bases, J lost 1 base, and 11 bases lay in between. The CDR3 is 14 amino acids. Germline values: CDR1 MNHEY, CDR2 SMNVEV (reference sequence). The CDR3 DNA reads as TGTGCCAGCAGTACCTTCAGAGGGAACACTGAAGCTTTCTTT. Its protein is CASSTFRGNTEAFF.

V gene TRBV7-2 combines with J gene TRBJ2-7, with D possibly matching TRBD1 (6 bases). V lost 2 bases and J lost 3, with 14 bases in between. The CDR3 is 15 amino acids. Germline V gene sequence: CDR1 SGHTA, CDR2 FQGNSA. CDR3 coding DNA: TGTGCCAGCAGCTTATTCCCGGACAGCTTCTACGAGCAGTACTTC. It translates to CASSLFPDSFYEQYF.